This note documents a single T cell receptor (beta chain) sequence. The data are from a study of blood T cell repertoires in COVID-19. Study overall: From T cells, B-cell-depleted T cells, or PBMCs came the material, which was cDNA or gDNA.

Germline values: CDR1 SGHTA, CDR2 FQGNSA. V lost 4 bases to trimming and J lost 6 bases, with 15 bases between them. This CDR3 has 14 amino acids. In the study's own analysis: Quantification of nucleated cells was approximated via reference gene primer amplification. Measured with immunoSEQ multiplex PCR; TCRdb has only the in-frame clones, and not every one. Clonal size and the V and J genes are those of that table, whereas D and trimming came from the DNA. The top ten clones hold roughly 10% of a sample with more than 100,000 clones, over 75% of them seen once. This receptor was identified in a man older than 75 with acute or convalescent COVID-19. The sequenced material came from peripheral blood. This chain uses TRBV7-2 with TRBJ1-2, with D unclear. CDR3: CASSSDEGGNGYTF. Here the CDR3 DNA reads TGTGCCAGCAGCTCCGACGAGGGCGGGAATGGCTACACCTTC.